This T cell receptor beta chain stems from a study of glioma-infiltrating T cells after dendritic cell vaccination. Study background: Autologous tumor lysate-pulsed dendritic cell vaccination was given between the early 2000s and the early 2010s. At biweekly intervals, patients got three intradermal dendritic cell vaccine injections.

The primer mix had 60 V beta and 13 J beta primers. The table came from immunoSEQ multiplex PCR; TCRdb's copy has only in-frame clones and leaves some out. Counted here are roughly 100,000 clones, 81% occurring once; the ten biggest clones make up less than 15%. CDR3 length: 13 amino acids. V shed 5 bases and J shed 2 bases, with 5 bases lying between them. The germline V gene encodes CDR1 SGHNT and CDR2 YYREEE (reference sequence). The sequenced sample was blood, obtained before dendritic cell vaccination. This sequence joins TRBV5-4 and TRBJ2-6; D is unresolved. The clonotype originates from a human donor with glioblastoma. This chain's CDR3 is CASSRAGANVLTF. As DNA, the CDR3 is TGTGCCAGCAGTCGGGCTGGGGCCAACGTCCTGACTTTC.